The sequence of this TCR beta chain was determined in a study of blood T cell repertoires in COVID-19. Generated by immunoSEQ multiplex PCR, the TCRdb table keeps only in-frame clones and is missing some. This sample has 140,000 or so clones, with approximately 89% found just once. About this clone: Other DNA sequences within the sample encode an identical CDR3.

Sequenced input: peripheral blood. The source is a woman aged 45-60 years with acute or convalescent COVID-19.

CDR3 amino acids: CASSIPREKLFF. The CDR3 nucleotides read TGTGCCAGTAGTATACCGAGAGAAAAACTGTTTTTT. The rearrangement joins TRBV19 to TRBJ1-4; D call uncertain. From germline, CDR1 is LNHDA and CDR2 SQIVND (reference sequence). This CDR3 is 12 amino acids long. The V and J ends lost 2 bases and 8 bases respectively, with 6 bases between them.